This passage covers 25 T cell receptor beta chains from one sample sequenced in a study of Graves' ophthalmopathy and Graves' hyperthyroidism. TCR beta CDR3 amplification used RNA transcripts. Second-round multiplex PCR came after first-round RT-PCR with HTBI primers. Via MiXCR, TCRdb re-called the multiplex PCR reads, giving one row per CDR3 protein. The data contain about 1.1 million distinct CDR3 sequences, 35% to 40% of them singletons. The sequenced sample consisted of peripheral blood or thyroid tissue (not recorded which). The receptors come from an adult man with Graves' hyperthyroidism.

This clonotype was found a few times. At one end the junction does not follow the germline gene, possibly because of a read error. The chain is built from TRBV10-3 and TRBJ2-7; D may be TRBD1 or TRBD2 (5 bases each). CDR3 length: 17 amino acids. CDR1 ENHRY and CDR2 SYGVKD come from the germline V gene. This CDR3 is CASSETVGDRPSYEQYF. The DNA of the CDR3 is TGTGCCAGCAGTGAAACGGTCGGGGACCGCCCTTCATACGAGCAGTACTTC.

In DNA form, the CDR3 reads TGTGCCACCGGTATCCGGGGAACCGGGGAGCTGTTTTTT. Protein sequence: CATGIRGTGELFF. The chain employs TRBV24-1 and TRBJ2-2; weak D call: TRBD2 (5 bases). V gave up 9 bases and J gave up 5 bases, with 12 bases separating them. This CDR3 has 13 amino acids. Germline V gene sequence: CDR1 KGHDR, CDR2 SFDVKD.

V and J are TRBV12-3 or TRBV12-4 and TRBJ1-4; D is unresolved. The length of the CDR3 is 11 residues. The ends were cut back, 5 bases at V and 10 bases at J, with 8 bases in the middle. CDR3 amino acids: CASSQDGKLFF. The CDR3 DNA reads as TGTGCCAGCAGTCAAGACGGAAAACTGTTTTTT.

V usage is TRBV6-2 or TRBV6-3 and J usage is TRBJ1-2; D gene uncertain. The CDR3 loop spans 13 amino acids. V gave up 5 bases and J gave up 4 bases, with 11 bases separating them. Germline loops: CDR1 MNHEY, CDR2 SVGEGT. The CDR3 nucleotides read TGTGCCAGCAGTAAAGATATCCTCTATGGCTACACCTTC. Translating it yields CASSKDILYGYTF.

The V and J genes are TRBV7-2 and TRBJ2-7; 8 bases map to TRBD1. The CDR3 runs 14 residues. Germline V gene lookup returns CDR1 SGHTA and CDR2 FQGNSA. J lost 3 bases, V lost 6 bases, and 7 bases had no gene match. The CDR3 loop is CASRFGDRYYEQYF. The CDR3 region has the DNA TGTGCCAGCAGATTCGGGGACAGGTACTACGAGCAGTACTTC.

The rearrangement uses TRBV2 and TRBJ1-3; D possibly corresponds to TRBD1 (5 bases). The V end lost 6 bases, the J end lost 4 bases, and 10 bases lay between the germline ends. The CDR3 is 13 amino acids. Per germline, CDR1 SNHLY and CDR2 FYNNEI. The CDR3 DNA sequence: TGTGCCAGCAGCGGGCAGGGAGGAAACACCATATATTTT. Its protein product is CASSGQGGNTIYF.

To note about this clonotype: The germline gene is not matched at one end of the junction; a read error may be the cause. The genes are TRBV29-1 and TRBJ2-7; 7 bases match TRBD1. The length of the CDR3 is 14 residues. Germline V gives CDR1 SQVTM, CDR2 ANQGSEA. In DNA, the CDR3 is TGCAGCGCTACTACAGGGGCCACCCTGTCCGAGCAGTGCTTC. Its translation: CSATTGATLSEQCF.

The rearrangement joins TRBV29-1 to TRBJ2-7, with D maybe TRBD1 (5 bases). Germline CDR1 SQVTM, CDR2 ANQGSEA. The CDR3 totals 15 residues. V dropped 7 bases and J dropped 2 bases, with 21 bases sitting between them. Here the CDR3 DNA reads TGCAGCGCTTGGTCCGACAGACAAGTCCCCTACGAGCAGTACTTC. It is translated as CSAWSDRQVPYEQYF.

The CDR3 region is CASSFAGQILTGELFF. CDR3 sequence (DNA): TGTGCCAGCAGCTTTGCCGGACAGATTTTGACCGGGGAGCTGTTTTTT. This chain joins TRBV7-9 and TRBJ2-2, with D possibly TRBD1 on 6 matching bases. CDR1 and CDR2 (germline): SEHNR, FQNEAQ (reference sequence). This CDR3 comprises 16 residues. Trimming stripped 3 bases from V and 5 bases from J, with 16 bases between.

Ten or more counts support this clonotype. V usage is TRBV15 and J usage is TRBJ2-7; D gene ambiguous. Trimming stripped 7 bases from V and 4 bases from J, with 17 bases between. The CDR3 contains 14 residues. CDR1 is LNHNV and CDR2 is YYDKDF in the germline V gene (reference sequence). The CDR3: CATTHAANKYEQYF. The CDR3 nucleotides read TGTGCCACCACACATGCGGCTAATAAGTACGAGCAGTACTTC.

This clonotype was counted a few times. This chain links TRBV19 with TRBJ1-5, with 9 bases fitting TRBD1. Germline V gene data show CDR1 as LNHDA and CDR2 as SQIVND (reference sequence). The CDR3 loop spans 19 amino acids. Trimming cost V 4 bases and J 0 bases; bases outside gene matches: 13. This chain's CDR3 is CASSTHWDRAFVSNQPQHF. For the CDR3, the DNA is TGTGCCAGTAGTACCCACTGGGACAGGGCCTTTGTTAGCAATCAGCCCCAGCATTTT.

The gene calls are TRBV5-1 and TRBJ2-7; 7 nucleotides match TRBD1. This CDR3 has 11 residues. The trim removed 7 bases at V and 6 bases at J, leaving 4 bases unmatched. Germline V gives CDR1 SGHRS, CDR2 YFSETQ. The CDR3 region has the DNA TGCGCCAGCGCGTCAGGGGGCGAGCAGTACTTC. Translation gives CASASGGEQYF.

The genes are TRBV9 and TRBJ1-2; D not resolved. Trimming took off 4 bases at V and 1 base at J, with 14 bases between the two ends. The germline V gene encodes CDR1 SGDLS and CDR2 YYNGEE. The CDR3 extends over 15 amino acids. The CDR3 sequence is CASSPRAAINYGYTF. The CDR3 DNA sequence: TGTGCCAGCAGCCCGCGGGCGGCAATTAACTATGGCTACACCTTC. The whole variable domain, remainder taken from reference TRBV9 and TRBJ1-2, is DSGVTQTPKHLITATGQRVTLRCSPRSGDLSVYWYQQSLDQGLQFLIQYYNGEERAKGNILERFSAQQFPDLHSELNLSSLELGDSALYFCASSPRAAINYGYTFGSGTRLTVV.

Ten or more counts support this clonotype. J is TRBJ1-6 and V is TRBV6-5; TRBD1 might be the D (5 bases). Trimming cost V 4 bases and J 7 bases, with 11 bases left between them. CDR1 MNHEY and CDR2 SVGAGI come from the germline V gene. The CDR3 consists of 14 residues. The CDR3 coding sequence is TGTGCCAGCAGTTTGTACAGGAGGAATTCACCCCTCCACTTT. As protein: CASSLYRRNSPLHF.

With regard to this clonotype: This CDR3 fails to terminate in the conserved phenylalanine or tryptophan, so it likely reflects a read error. CDR3 in amino acids: CASSQDPGGDMNTEAFS. The CDR3, as DNA: TGCGCCAGCAGCCAAGATCCAGGAGGCGACATGAACACTGAAGCTTTCTCT. The J gene is TRBJ1-1, the V gene TRBV4-3; D call uncertain. The germline V gene has CDR1 LGHNA and CDR2 YSLEER. Trimming pared 0 bases from V and 0 bases from J, leaving 14 bases between. There are 17 residues in the CDR3.

Concerning this clonotype: Possible read error: a much larger clone is one base away. This chain uses TRBV5-1 with TRBJ1-1; tentatively, D is TRBD1 (5 bases). CDR1 SGHRS and CDR2 YFSETQ come from the germline V gene. CDR3 length: 14 residues. For the CDR3, the DNA is TGCGCCGGCAGCTCCAGAATACAGGACACTGAAGCTTTCTTT. Translating it yields CAGSSRIQDTEAFF.

V gene TRBV10-3 combines with J gene TRBJ2-7; 7 positions agree with TRBD1. V lost 2 bases to trimming and J lost 3 bases; unmatched junction nucleotides: 7. CDR3 length equals 15 residues. CDR1 is ENHRY and CDR2 is SYGVKD in the germline V gene. In nucleotides, the CDR3 is TGTGCCATCAGTGAGCGGGACAGAAGCAACTACGAGCAGTACTTC. Its translation: CAISERDRSNYEQYF.

J is TRBJ2-7 and V is TRBV14, with TRBD2 matching over 12 bases. With 6 bases clipped from V and 4 bases from J, the junction kept 10 bases outside the gene matches. Per the germline V gene, CDR1 is SGHDN and CDR2 is FVKESK. The CDR3 totals 16 residues. CDR3 nucleotide sequence: TGTGCCAGCAGTGACAAGACTAGCGGGAGTTTGTACGAGCAGTACTTC. Protein product: CASSDKTSGSLYEQYF. The complete variable domain, with remaining parts taken from reference TRBV14 and TRBJ2-7, reads EAGVTQFPSHSVIEKGQTVTLRCDPISGHDNLYWYRRVMGKEIKFLLHFVKESKQDESGMPNNRFLAERTGGTYSTLKVQPAELEDSGVYFCASSDKTSGSLYEQYFGPGTRLTVT.

The genes are TRBV30 and TRBJ1-2; D is possibly TRBD1 (5 bases). This CDR3 has 15 residues. The germline V and J ends were trimmed by 1 base and 7 bases, with 19 bases remaining between them. Germline-derived CDR1 and CDR2 are GTSNPN and SVGIG (reference sequence). CDR3 residues: CAWSGLVTRAGGYTF. The CDR3 region has the DNA TGTGCCTGGAGTGGACTAGTCACCAGGGCGGGTGGCTACACCTTC. The entire variable domain, with the rest obtained from reference TRBV30 and TRBJ1-2, is as follows: SQTIHQWPATLVQPVGSPLSLECTVEGTSNPNLYWYRQAAGRGLQLLFYSVGIGQISSEVPQNLSASRPQDRQFILSSKKLLLSDSGFYLCAWSGLVTRAGGYTFGSGTRLTVV.

The V call is TRBV5-5, the J call TRBJ2-2; 7 positions match TRBD1. The CDR3 runs to 19 residues. CDR1 is SGHKS and CDR2 is YYEKEE in the germline V gene (reference sequence). The trim removed 0 bases at V and 0 bases at J, leaving 11 bases unmatched. CDR3 DNA sequence: TGTGCCAGCAGCTTGGTTCTACGACAGGGAGCGACGAACACCGGGGAGCTGTTTTTT. Residues: CASSLVLRQGATNTGELFF.

This clonotype was observed at least ten times. The chain joins TRBV20-1 to TRBJ2-7; possible D gene TRBD2, 6 bases. CDR3 length: 13 residues. V lost 3 bases, J lost 3 bases, and 12 bases lay in between. Germline CDR1 and CDR2: DFQATT and SNEGSKA (reference sequence). The CDR3 region has the DNA TGCAGTGCTAGCGGGGACGGGGGCTACGAGCAGTACTTC. Translating gives CSASGDGGYEQYF.

In its sample, this clonotype was seen many times. This rearrangement joins TRBV7-2 to TRBJ1-2, with TRBD1 as a possible D gene (6 bases). The ends were cut back, 7 bases at V and 7 bases at J, with 13 bases in the middle. Germline V gives CDR1 SGHTA, CDR2 FQGNSA. This CDR3 contains 12 residues. In nucleotides, the CDR3 is TGTGCCAGCATGCGGGGGGCACTTGGCTACACCTTC. This encodes CASMRGALGYTF.

This clonotype has a count of ten or more. The rearrangement uses TRBV6-5 and TRBJ2-7; D uncertain. This CDR3 comprises 14 residues. In germline, CDR1 is MNHEY, CDR2 SVGAGI. Trimming removed 6 bases at V and 1 base at J, with 13 bases between. This CDR3 is CASRRTVLSYEQYF. The DNA for the CDR3 is TGTGCCAGCAGACGGACCGTCCTGTCCTACGAGCAGTACTTC.

This clonotype showed up just a few times. The genes are TRBV18 and TRBJ1-1; D call uncertain. V lost 3 bases and J lost 6, with 11 bases in between. The CDR3 loop spans 13 amino acids. CDR1 and CDR2 from the germline V gene are KGHSH and LQKENI. CDR3 residues: CASSPINRAEAFF. In DNA, the CDR3 is TGTGCCAGCTCACCCATTAATCGTGCTGAAGCTTTCTTT.

This clonotype was seen ten or more times. V usage is TRBV10-3 and J usage is TRBJ2-7; TRBD1 might be the D (6 bases). Germline CDR1 is ENHRY and CDR2 is SYGVKD. Trimming took 4 bases from V and 3 from J, leaving 13 bases between them. The CDR3 sequence is 14 residues long. As DNA, the CDR3 is TGTGCCATCAGTGGCGCGCAGGGGAACTACGAGCAGTACTTC. Translation: CAISGAQGNYEQYF.